The rows below give T cell receptor beta chains drawn from one sample of a study of cytomegalovirus exposure and HLA in healthy donors. Some clones are missing from TCRdb's copy, which holds only in-frame ones; the method was immunoSEQ multiplex PCR. In the table there are approximately 230,000 clones, about 90% of which are singletons. Sequencing was carried out using PBMCs. These TCRs come from a man younger than 30 in good health and CMV-seropositive. Both conserved end residues are part of each CDR3. D genes are given only for firm matches.

v_call	cdr3_length	j_call	d_call	cdr3_aa
TRBV13	12	TRBJ2-7	-	CASSSWNDEQYF
TRBV5-1	15	TRBJ2-1	TRBD2	CASSLITSGLNEQFF
TRBV27	14	TRBJ1-2	TRBD1	CASSSTGGWYGYTF
TRBV9	12	TRBJ1-2	-	CASSVDGYGYTF
TRBV5-1	15	TRBJ2-5	-	CASTLFQGGQETQYF
TRBV6-5	15	TRBJ2-7	TRBD1	CASRSAGTGSYEQYF
TRBV28	15	TRBJ2-3	TRBD1	CASSPRTGGADTQYF
TRBV20-1	11	TRBJ2-7	-	CSAKEGYEQYF
TRBV4-3	16	TRBJ2-1	-	CASSQVPQRAYNEQFF
TRBV5-4	15	TRBJ2-7	TRBD1	CASSVGSRQGVEQYF
TRBV2	13	TRBJ2-1	-	CASLLQDYNEQFF
TRBV7-6	13	TRBJ2-2	-	CASSLLGTGELFF
TRBV7-3	13	TRBJ2-7	-	CASSSDSDHEQYF
TRBV30	13	TRBJ2-7	-	CAWSTGLQYEQYF
TRBV4-2	13	TRBJ1-1	-	CASSQDPDTEAFF
TRBV28	13	TRBJ2-1	-	CASSLLWGNEQFF
TRBV7-9	15	TRBJ2-3	-	CASSLEGPSTDTQYF
TRBV15	14	TRBJ1-5	-	CATSTRQGFQPQHF
TRBV13	16	TRBJ1-2	TRBD1	CASSSTPGQAGYGYTF
TRBV5-1	17	TRBJ2-5	TRBD2	CASSLEIGLAGGETQYF